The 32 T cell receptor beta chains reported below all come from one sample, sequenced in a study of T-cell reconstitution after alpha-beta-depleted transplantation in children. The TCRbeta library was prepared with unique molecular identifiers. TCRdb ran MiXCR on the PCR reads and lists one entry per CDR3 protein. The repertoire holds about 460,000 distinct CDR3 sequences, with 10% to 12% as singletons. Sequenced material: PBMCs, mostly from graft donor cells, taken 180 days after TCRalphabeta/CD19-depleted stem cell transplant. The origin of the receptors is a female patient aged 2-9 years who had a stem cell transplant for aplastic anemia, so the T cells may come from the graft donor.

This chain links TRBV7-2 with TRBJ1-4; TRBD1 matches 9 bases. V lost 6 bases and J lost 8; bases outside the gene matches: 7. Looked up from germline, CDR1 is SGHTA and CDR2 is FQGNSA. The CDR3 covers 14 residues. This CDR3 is CASSSGTGREKLFF. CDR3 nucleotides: TGTGCCAGCAGTTCCGGGACAGGGCGCGAAAAACTGTTTTTT.

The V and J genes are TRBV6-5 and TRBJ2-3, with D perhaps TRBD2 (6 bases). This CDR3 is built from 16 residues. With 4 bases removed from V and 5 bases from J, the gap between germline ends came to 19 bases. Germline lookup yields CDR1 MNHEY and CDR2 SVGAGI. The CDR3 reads CASSSTGRRRVDTQYF. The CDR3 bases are TGTGCCAGCAGTTCCACCGGACGGCGGAGGGTAGATACGCAGTATTTT.

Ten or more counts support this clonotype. The CDR3 is CASSYVGATNTGELFF. The CDR3 DNA is TGTGCCAGCAGTTACGTAGGAGCCACGAACACCGGGGAGCTGTTTTTT. The chain employs TRBV6-2 or TRBV6-3 and TRBJ2-2, with D hard to call. Germline lookup yields CDR1 MNHEY and CDR2 SVGEGT. V lost 2 bases and J lost 0, with 10 bases in between. The CDR3 totals 16 residues.

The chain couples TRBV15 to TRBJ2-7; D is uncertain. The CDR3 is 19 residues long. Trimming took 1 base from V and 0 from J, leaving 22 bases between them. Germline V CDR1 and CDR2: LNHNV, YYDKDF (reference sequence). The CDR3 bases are TGTGCCACCAGCAGAGTATGGGGTCTAATCGGCGGAAGCTCCTACGAGCAGTACTTC. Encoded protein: CATSRVWGLIGGSSYEQYF.

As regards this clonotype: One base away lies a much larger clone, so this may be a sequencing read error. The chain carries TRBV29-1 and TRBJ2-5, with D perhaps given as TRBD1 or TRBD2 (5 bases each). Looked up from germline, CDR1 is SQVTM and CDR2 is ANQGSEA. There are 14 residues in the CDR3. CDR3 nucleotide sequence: TGCAGCGTTGAAGATCGGGGCAGACAAGAGACCCATTACTTC. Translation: CSVEDRGRQETHYF.

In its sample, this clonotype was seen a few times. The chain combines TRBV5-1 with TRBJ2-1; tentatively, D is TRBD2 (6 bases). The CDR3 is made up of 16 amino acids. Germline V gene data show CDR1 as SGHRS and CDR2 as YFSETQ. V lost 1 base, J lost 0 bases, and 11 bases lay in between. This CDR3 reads CASSLTSSSSYNEQFF. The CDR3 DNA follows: TGCGCCAGCAGCTTGACTAGCTCCAGCTCCTACAATGAGCAGTTCTTC.

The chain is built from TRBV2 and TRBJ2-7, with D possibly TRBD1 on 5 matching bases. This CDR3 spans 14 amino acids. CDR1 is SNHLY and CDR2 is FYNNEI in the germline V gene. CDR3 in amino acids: CANAPTALRYGQYV. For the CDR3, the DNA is TGTGCCAACGCCCCGACAGCTCTTCGCTACGGGCAGTACGTC.

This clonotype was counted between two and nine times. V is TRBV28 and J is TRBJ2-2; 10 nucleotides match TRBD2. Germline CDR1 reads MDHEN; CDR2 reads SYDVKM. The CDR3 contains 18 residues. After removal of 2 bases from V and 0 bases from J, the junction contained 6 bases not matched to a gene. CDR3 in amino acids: CASSLGSLAGANTGELFF. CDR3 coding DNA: TGTGCCAGCAGTTTAGGGAGTCTAGCGGGAGCGAACACCGGGGAGCTGTTTTTT.

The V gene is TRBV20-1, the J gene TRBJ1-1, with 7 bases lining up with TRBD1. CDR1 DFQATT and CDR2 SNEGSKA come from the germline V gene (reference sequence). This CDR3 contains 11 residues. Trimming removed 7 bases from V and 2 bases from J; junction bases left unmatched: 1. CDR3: CSGQGNTEAFF. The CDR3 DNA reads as TGCAGTGGACAGGGTAACACTGAAGCTTTCTTT.

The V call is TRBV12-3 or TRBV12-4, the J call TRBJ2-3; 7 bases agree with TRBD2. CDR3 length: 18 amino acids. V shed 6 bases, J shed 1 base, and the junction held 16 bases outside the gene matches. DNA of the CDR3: TGTGCCAGCAGGAACCGGGACTACCCTTTTTACGGCACAGATACGCAGTATTTT. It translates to CASRNRDYPFYGTDTQYF.

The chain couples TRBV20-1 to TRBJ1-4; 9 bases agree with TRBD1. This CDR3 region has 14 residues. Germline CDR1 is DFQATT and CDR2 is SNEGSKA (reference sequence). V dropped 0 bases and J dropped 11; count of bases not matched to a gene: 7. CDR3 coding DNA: TGCAGTGCTAGAGACCGGGACAGGGTGATGAAACTGTTTTTT. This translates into CSARDRDRVMKLFF.

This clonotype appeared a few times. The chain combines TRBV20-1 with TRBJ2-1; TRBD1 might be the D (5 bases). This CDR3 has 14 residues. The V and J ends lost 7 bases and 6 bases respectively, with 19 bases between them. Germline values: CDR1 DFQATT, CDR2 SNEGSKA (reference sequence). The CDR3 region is CSEIGVSAVNEQFF. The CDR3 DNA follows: TGCAGTGAAATAGGGGTCTCAGCCGTCAATGAGCAGTTCTTC.

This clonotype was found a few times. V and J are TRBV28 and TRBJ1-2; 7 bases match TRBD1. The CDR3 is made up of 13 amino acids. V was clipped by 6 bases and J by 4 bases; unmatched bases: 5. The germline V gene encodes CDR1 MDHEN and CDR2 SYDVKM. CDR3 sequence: CASRSTGTYGYTF. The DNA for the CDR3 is TGTGCCAGCAGGTCGACAGGGACCTATGGCTACACCTTC.

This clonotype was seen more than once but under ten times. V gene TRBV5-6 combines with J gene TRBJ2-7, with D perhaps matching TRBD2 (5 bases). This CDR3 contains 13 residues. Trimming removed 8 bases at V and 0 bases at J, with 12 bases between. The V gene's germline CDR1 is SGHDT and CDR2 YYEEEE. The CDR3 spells CASHLGSSYEQYF. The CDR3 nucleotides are TGTGCCAGTCATCTTGGGAGCTCCTACGAGCAGTACTTC. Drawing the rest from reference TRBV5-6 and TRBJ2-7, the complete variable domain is DAGVTQSPTHLIKTRGQQVTLRCSPKSGHDTVSWYQQALGQGPQFIFQYYEEEERQRGNFPDRFSGHQFPNYSSELNVNALLLGDSALYLCASHLGSSYEQYFGPGTRLTVT.

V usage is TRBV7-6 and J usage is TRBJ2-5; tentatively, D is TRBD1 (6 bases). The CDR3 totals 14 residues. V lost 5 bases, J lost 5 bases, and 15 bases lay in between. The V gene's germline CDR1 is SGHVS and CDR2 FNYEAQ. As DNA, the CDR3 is TGTGCCAGCAGCCCCTACCCCGACAGGGAGACCCAGTACTTC. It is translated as CASSPYPDRETQYF.

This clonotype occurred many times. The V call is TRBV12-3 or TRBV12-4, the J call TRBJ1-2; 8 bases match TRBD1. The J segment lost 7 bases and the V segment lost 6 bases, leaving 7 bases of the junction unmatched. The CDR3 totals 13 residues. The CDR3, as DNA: TGTGCCAGCAGCCCGGACAGGGTGGGTGGCTACACCTTC. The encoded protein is CASSPDRVGGYTF.

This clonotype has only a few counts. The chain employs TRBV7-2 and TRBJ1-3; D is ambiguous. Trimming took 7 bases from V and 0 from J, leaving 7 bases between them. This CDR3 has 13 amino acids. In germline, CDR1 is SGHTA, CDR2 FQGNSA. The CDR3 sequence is CASKSSSGNTIYF. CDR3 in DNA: TGTGCCAGCAAATCGAGCTCTGGAAACACCATATATTTT.

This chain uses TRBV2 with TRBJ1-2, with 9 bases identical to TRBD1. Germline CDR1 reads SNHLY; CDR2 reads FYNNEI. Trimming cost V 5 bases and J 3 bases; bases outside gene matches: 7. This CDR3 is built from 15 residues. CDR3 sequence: CASSPDRGRHYGYTF. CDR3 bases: TGTGCCAGCAGTCCTGACAGGGGGAGACACTATGGCTACACCTTC.

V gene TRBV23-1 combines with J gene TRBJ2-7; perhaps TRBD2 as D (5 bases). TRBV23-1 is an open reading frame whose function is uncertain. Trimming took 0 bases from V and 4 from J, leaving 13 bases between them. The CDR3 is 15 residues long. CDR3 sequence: CASSQSWPGIYEQYV. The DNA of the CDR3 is TGCGCCAGCAGTCAATCCTGGCCGGGGATTTACGAGCAGTACGTC.

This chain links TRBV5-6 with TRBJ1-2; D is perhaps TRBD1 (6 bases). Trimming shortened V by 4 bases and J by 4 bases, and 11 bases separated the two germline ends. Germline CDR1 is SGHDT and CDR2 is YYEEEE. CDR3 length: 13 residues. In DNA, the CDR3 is TGTGCCAGCAGCCAGGGGACCGCCTATGGCTACACCTTC. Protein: CASSQGTAYGYTF.

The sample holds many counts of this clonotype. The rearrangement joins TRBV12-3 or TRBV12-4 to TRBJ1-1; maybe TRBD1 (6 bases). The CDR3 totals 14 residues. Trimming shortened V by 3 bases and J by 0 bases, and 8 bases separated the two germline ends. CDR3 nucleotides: TGTGCCAGCAGTTTCGGGGGCCTGAACACTGAAGCTTTCTTT. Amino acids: CASSFGGLNTEAFF.

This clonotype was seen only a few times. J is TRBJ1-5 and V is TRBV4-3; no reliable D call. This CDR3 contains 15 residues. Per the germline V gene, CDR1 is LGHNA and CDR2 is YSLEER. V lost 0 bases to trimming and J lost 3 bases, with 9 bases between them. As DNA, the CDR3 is TGCGCCAGCAGCCAAGATCTCCCTAACAATCAGCCCCAGCATTTT. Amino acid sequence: CASSQDLPNNQPQHF.

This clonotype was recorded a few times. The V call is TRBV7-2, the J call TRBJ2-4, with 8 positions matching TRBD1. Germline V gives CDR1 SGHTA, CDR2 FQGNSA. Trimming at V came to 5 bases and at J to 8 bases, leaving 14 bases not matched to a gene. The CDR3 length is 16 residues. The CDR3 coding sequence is TGTGCCAGCAGCCCGAGGACAGGGACGGGTTGGTACATTCAGTACTTC. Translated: CASSPRTGTGWYIQYF.

CDR3 region: CASSMTRNEQFF. The CDR3 DNA sequence: TGCGCCAGCAGCATGACCAGAAATGAGCAGTTCTTC. The J gene is TRBJ2-1, the V gene TRBV5-1; D gene ambiguous. Germline V gene lookup returns CDR1 SGHRS and CDR2 YFSETQ. This CDR3 region has 12 residues. Trimming cost V 4 bases and J 7 bases, with 9 bases left between them.

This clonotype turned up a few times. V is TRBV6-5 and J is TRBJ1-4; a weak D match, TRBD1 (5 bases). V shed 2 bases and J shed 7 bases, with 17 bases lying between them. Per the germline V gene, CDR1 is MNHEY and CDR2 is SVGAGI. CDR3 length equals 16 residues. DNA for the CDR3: TGTGCCAGCAGTTACCAAGGGGTCACGCGTCCTGAAAAACTGTTTTTT. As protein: CASSYQGVTRPEKLFF.

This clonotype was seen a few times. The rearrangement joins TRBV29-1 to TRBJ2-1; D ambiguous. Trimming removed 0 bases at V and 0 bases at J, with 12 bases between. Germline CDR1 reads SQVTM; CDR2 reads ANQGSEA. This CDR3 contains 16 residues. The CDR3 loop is CSVEDLGGSSYNEQFF. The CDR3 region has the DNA TGCAGCGTTGAAGATCTAGGCGGAAGCTCCTACAATGAGCAGTTCTTC.

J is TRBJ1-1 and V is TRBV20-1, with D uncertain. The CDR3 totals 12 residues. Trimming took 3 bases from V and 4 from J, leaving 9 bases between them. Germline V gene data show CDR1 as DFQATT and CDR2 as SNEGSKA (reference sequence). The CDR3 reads CSASLGSTEAFF. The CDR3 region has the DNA TGCAGTGCTAGCCTCGGGAGCACTGAAGCTTTCTTT.

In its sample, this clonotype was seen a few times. The CDR3 spells CATSREDRGRTEAFF. The DNA for the CDR3 is TGTGCCACCAGCAGAGAGGACAGGGGGCGGACTGAAGCTTTCTTT. The chain couples TRBV15 to TRBJ1-1, with 11 bases identical to TRBD1. This CDR3 comprises 15 residues. With V trimmed by 0 bases and J by 5 bases, 2 bases remained unmatched. Germline CDR1 reads LNHNV; CDR2 reads YYDKDF (reference sequence).

The CDR3 nucleotides are TGTGCCAGCAGTTCTGGGTGGAGCTCCTACAATGAGCAGTTCTTC. It specifies CASSSGWSSYNEQFF. V gene TRBV28 combines with J gene TRBJ2-1; D unclear. CDR3 length equals 15 residues. V lost 4 bases and J 0 bases, leaving 10 bases between the germline ends. Germline-derived CDR1 and CDR2 are MDHEN and SYDVKM.

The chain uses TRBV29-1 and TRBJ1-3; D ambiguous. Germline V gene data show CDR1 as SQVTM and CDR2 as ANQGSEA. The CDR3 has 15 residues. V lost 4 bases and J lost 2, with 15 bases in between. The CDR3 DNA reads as TGCAGCGTTGTAGATAGCATTTACACTGGAAACACCATATATTTT. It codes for CSVVDSIYTGNTIYF.

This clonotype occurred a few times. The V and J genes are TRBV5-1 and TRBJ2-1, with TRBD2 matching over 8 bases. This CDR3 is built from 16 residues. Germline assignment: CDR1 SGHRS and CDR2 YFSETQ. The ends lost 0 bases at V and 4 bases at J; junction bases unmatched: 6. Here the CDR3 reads CASSLVLAGKYNEQFF. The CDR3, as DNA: TGCGCCAGCAGCTTGGTTCTAGCGGGCAAATACAATGAGCAGTTCTTC. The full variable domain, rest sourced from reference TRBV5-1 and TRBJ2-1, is KAGVTQTPRYLIKTRGQQVTLSCSPISGHRSVSWYQQTPGQGLQFLFEYFSETQRNKGNFPGRFSGRQFSNSRSEMNVSTLELGDSALYLCASSLVLAGKYNEQFFGPGTRLTVL.

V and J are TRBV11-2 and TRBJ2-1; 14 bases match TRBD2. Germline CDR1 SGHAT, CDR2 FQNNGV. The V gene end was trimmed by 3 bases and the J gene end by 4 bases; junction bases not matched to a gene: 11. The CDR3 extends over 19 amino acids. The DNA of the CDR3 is TGTGCCAGCAGCTTGGGGGGACTAGCGGGAGTTTTGTGGTACAATGAGCAGTTCTTC. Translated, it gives CASSLGGLAGVLWYNEQFF.